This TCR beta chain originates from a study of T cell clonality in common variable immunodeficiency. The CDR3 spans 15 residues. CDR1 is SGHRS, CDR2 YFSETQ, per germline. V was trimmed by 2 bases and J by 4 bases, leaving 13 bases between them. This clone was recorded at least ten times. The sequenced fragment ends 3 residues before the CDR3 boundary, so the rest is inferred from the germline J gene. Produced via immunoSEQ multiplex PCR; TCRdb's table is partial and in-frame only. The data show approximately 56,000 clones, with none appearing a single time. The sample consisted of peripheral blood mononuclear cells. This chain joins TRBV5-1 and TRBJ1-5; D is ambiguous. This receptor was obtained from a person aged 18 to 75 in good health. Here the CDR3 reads CASSLGGRINQPQHF. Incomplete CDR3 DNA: TGCGCCAGCAGCTTAGGAGGCAGGATAAATCAGCCC.